Included here is one TCR beta chain sequence, with context. CDR3 length equals 13 residues. Trimming cost V 5 bases and J 6 bases; bases outside gene matches: 6. Germline V gene sequence: CDR1 MNHEY, CDR2 SVGAGI. The table came from immunoSEQ multiplex PCR; TCRdb's copy has only in-frame clones and leaves some out. The repertoire holds approximately 89,000 clones, with approximately 75% as singletons. This specimen comes from a study of blood T cell repertoires in COVID-19. Across the whole study: Acute and convalescent COVID-19 specimens originated in the United States, Italy and Spain.

This sequence joins TRBV6-5 and TRBJ1-1; 7 bases line up with TRBD1. Sequencing was carried out using peripheral blood. This clonotype was sampled from a human donor in a cohort sampled during active COVID-19. As DNA, the CDR3 is TGTGCCAGCAGTCGACAGGGCTCAGCTGAAGCTTTCTTT. Translation: CASSRQGSAEAFF.